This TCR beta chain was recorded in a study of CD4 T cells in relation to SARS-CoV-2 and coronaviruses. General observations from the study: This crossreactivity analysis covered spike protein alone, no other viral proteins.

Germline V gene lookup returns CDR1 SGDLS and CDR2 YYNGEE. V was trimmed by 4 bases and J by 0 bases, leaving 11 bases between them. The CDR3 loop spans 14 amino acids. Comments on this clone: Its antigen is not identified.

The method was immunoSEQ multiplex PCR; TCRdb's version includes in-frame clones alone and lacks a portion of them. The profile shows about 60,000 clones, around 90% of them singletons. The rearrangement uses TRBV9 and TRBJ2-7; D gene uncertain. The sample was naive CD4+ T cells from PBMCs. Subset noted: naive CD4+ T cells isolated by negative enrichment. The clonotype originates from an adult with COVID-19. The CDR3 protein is CASSRSSGSYEQYF. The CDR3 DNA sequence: TGTGCCAGCAGCCGATCTAGTGGCTCCTACGAGCAGTACTTC.